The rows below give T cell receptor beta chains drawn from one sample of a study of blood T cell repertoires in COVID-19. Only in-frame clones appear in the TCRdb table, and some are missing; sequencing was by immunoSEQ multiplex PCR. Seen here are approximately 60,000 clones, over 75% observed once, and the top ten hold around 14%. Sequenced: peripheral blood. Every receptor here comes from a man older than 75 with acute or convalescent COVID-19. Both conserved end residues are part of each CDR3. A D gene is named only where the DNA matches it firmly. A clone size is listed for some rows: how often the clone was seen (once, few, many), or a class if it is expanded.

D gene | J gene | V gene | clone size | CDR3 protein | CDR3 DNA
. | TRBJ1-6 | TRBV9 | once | CASSVAPGNSPLHF | TGTGCCAGCAGCGTAGCTCCGGGAAATTCACCCCTCCACTTT
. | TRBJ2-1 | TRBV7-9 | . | CASSERGSSYNEQFF | TGTGCCAGCAGCGAGAGGGGGAGCTCCTACAATGAGCAGTTCTTC
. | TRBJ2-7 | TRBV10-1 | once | CARGAWTYQLMGREQYF | TGCGCCCGCGGTGCCTGGACATACCAACTTATGGGGCGGGAGCAGTACTTC
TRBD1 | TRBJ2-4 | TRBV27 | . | CASSHRGYPTPGAKNIQYF | TGTGCCAGCAGCCACAGGGGCTACCCTACCCCCGGGGCCAAAAACATTCAGTACTTC
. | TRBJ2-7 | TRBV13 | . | CASSPGGMAYEQYF | TGTGCCAGCAGCCCAGGGGGGATGGCCTACGAGCAGTACTTC
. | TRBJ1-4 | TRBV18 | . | CASSLNAQGATNEKLFF | TGTGCCAGCTCACTAAACGCACAGGGAGCAACTAATGAAAAACTGTTTTTT
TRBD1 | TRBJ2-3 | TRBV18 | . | CASSPPLTGASTDTQYF | TGTGCCAGCTCACCCCCTCTGACAGGGGCTAGCACAGATACGCAGTATTTT
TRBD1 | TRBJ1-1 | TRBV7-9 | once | CASTKGQGRVNTEAFF | TGTGCCAGCACCAAAGGACAGGGAAGGGTGAACACTGAAGCTTTCTTT
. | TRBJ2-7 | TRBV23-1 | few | CASSPDRDIPSYEQYF | TGCGCCAGCAGTCCAGACCGGGACATTCCCTCCTACGAGCAGTACTTC
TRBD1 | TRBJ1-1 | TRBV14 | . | CASSRQGYGRTEAFF | TGTGCCAGCAGCCGACAGGGTTACGGTCGCACTGAAGCTTTCTTT
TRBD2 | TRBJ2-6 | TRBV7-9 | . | CASSRLATSGANVLTF | TGTGCCAGCAGCCGACTAGCAACCTCTGGGGCCAACGTCCTGACTTTC
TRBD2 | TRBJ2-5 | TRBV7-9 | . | CASSLDRGGLQETQYF | TGTGCCAGCAGCTTAGACCGGGGGGGCCTCCAAGAGACCCAGTACTTC
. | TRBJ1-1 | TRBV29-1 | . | CSVGPAEAFF | TGCAGCGTTGGCCCAGCTGAAGCTTTCTTT
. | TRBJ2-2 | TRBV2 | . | CASSAENTGELFF | TGTGCCAGCAGTGCAGAAAACACCGGGGAGCTGTTTTTT
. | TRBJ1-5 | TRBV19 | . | CASSDRPHQPQHF | TGTGCCAGTAGTGACAGGCCACATCAGCCCCAGCATTTT
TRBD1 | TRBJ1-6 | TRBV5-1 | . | CASSYPDRGPNSPLHF | TGCGCCAGCAGCTACCCGGACAGGGGGCCAAATTCACCCCTCCACTTT
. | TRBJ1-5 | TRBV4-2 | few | CASSQEGHSNQPQHF | TGTGCCAGCAGCCAGGAGGGTCATAGCAATCAGCCCCAGCATTTT
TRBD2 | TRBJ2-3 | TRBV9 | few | CASSASQAGFTDTQYF | TGTGCCAGCAGCGCGTCCCAAGCGGGGTTCACAGATACGCAGTATTTT
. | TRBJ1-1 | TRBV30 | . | CAWSVLVGTEAFF | TGTGCCTGGAGTGTACTGGTCGGCACTGAAGCTTTCTTT
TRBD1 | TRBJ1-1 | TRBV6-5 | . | CASSYSNRGNTEAFF | TGTGCCAGCAGTTACTCGAACAGGGGGAACACTGAAGCTTTCTTT
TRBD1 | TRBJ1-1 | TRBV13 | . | CASSRRQGKRAEAFF | TGTGCCAGCAGCCGAAGACAGGGGAAGAGAGCTGAAGCTTTCTTT
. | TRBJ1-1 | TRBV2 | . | CASSAGKTEAFF | TGTGCCAGCAGTGCAGGGAAGACTGAAGCTTTCTTT
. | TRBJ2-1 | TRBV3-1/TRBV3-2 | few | CASSRGSSREQFF | TGTGCCAGCAGTAGAGGCAGTTCTCGTGAGCAGTTCTTC
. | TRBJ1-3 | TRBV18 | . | CASSPRTDSSGNTIYF | TGTGCCAGCTCACCTCGGACCGACAGCTCTGGAAACACCATATATTTT
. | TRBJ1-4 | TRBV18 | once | CASSPRQVVNEKLFF | TGTGCCAGCTCACCGAGACAGGTGGTAAATGAAAAACTGTTTTTT
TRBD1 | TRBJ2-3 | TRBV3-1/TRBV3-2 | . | CASSPGQGSTDTQYF | TGTGCCAGCAGCCCCGGACAGGGTAGTACAGATACGCAGTATTTT
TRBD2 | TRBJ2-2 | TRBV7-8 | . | CASSLSGLRGVGELFF | TGTGCCAGCAGCTTATCAGGACTCCGGGGGGTCGGGGAGCTGTTTTTT